The clone carrying this TCR beta chain has only a few counts. Its antigen is as yet unknown. Whereas donors were nominally healthy upon sampling, unrecorded immune exposures were probable. The CDR3 has 14 residues. CDR1 and CDR2 from the germline V gene are ENHRY and SYGVKD. With 5 bases clipped from V and 1 base from J, the junction kept 4 bases outside the gene matches. Both 60 Vbeta primers and 13 Jbeta primers went into the PCR. The assay was immunoSEQ multiplex PCR, and TCRdb's table has in-frame clones only and misses some. The sample has about 120,000 clones, roughly two thirds seen once; the top ten hold roughly 1.6%. This sample was taken from a study of cytomegalovirus exposure and HLA in healthy donors. Findings and caveats of the study: Later work associated roughly 15,000 TCR beta sequences with HLA alleles at 0.05 false discovery rate. Cytomegalovirus status was reportedly diagnosed by the classifier with high sensitivity and specificity.

V usage is TRBV10-3 and J usage is TRBJ1-1, with TRBD1 matching 7 bases. The TCR was taken from a man aged 25-40 years in good health and CMV-seropositive. Sequences were obtained from PBMCs. The CDR3 coding sequence is TGTGCCATCAGTATCGACAGGGCGAACACTGAAGCTTTCTTT. As protein: CAISIDRANTEAFF.